This T cell receptor (beta chain) was observed in a study of T cell responses to AZD1222 COVID-19 vaccine (dated by TCRdb to about 2021). In the study overall: AZD1222 recipients given second doses at about 4 weeks or at about 12 weeks were pooled, since spike-specific TCR depth and breadth were not found to differ between the two schedules. TCR sequencing was performed for 233 trial participants, of whom 207 were given two doses of AZD1222 and around 26 were given two doses of MenACWY control vaccine. Trial participants were enrolled by age into 18-55, 56-69 and 70-plus year subgroups, with roughly 150, 30 and 60 TCR-sequenced participants respectively. Findings and caveats that apply to the study as a whole: Vaccine-associated CD4 TCRs spanned the whole spike protein, with dominant responses in regions 160-218 and 743-854. After two AZD1222 doses, spike-specific TCR breadth and depth were significantly higher than at day 0 and than in MenACWY recipients. In the small 56-69-year group, the increase in depth fell short of significance, most likely because of low power. Because no samples from the day 14 peak response were available, repertoires could be characterized only after the peak T cell response. Epitopes outside the regions mutated in the B.1.351 and B.1.1.7 variants were reportedly recognized by nearly half of the unique spike-specific TCRs. Only a handful of AZD1222 recipients were SARS-CoV-2 seropositive at baseline, limiting conclusions about previously exposed vaccinees. Participants were mostly white British, with more females than males. The authors suggested clonal diversity may have been underestimated.

The intended sense of this specimen's time point label: baseline before first vaccination. Vaccinee samples were obtained from the UK trials COV001 and COV002, which included a single-blind randomized controlled phase 2/3 trial of AZD1222 (ChAdOx1 nCoV-19) in healthy adults. Trial participant PBMC samples were collected at day 0 and day 28 after the second dose for TCRbeta chain sequencing. As for this clone: Its binding antigen is unknown. Base quality data are lacking; no much larger clone is found one base away.

The CDR3 regions of human TCRbeta chains were analyzed by immunosequencing. The paper's processing steps were these. Repertoire TCRs were checked for matches against a reference library of SARS-CoV-2-specific TCRs that had been generated using the MIRA antigen-specificity platform. Breadth meant the fraction of unique TCRs that were SARS-CoV-2-associated, whereas depth meant the fraction of total T cells that were SARS-CoV-2-associated. Using the MIRA data, every spike-specific TCR was mapped to the spike region that the TCR reacted to and assigned to either a CD4 or a CD8 class. Log10-transformed breadth and depth values were compared by one-way ANOVA with Sidak's multiple comparisons tests. This is the immuneACCESS table as TCRdb keeps it, with only in-frame sequences that have V and J called. A part of the clones is gone; compared with another copy, unresolved V genes explain less than half, and the rest is unexplained. The DNA gave D and trimming, while V, J and clone size come from that table. In this sample the table shows about 120,000 clones, 91% of which occur a single time. The biggest ten clones account for roughly 5.7% of the sample.

The CDR3 sequence holds 13 residues, the cysteine and phenylalanine included. This entry keeps only the CDR3 DNA: 39 bases, framed from base 1. V loses 3 bases of germline sequence and J loses 3 bases, and the interval between the two ends is 9 bases. Here the sequenced sample was peripheral blood, taken on day 0 of AZD1222 vaccination. The origin of this receptor is an adult in good health. The chain is assembled from TRBV12-3 or TRBV12-4 and TRBJ2-7; no confident D gene assignment can be made. The nucleotides read TGTGCCAGCAGTTTTGAGGAATACTACGAGCAGTACTTC. Its protein product is CASSFEEYYEQYF.